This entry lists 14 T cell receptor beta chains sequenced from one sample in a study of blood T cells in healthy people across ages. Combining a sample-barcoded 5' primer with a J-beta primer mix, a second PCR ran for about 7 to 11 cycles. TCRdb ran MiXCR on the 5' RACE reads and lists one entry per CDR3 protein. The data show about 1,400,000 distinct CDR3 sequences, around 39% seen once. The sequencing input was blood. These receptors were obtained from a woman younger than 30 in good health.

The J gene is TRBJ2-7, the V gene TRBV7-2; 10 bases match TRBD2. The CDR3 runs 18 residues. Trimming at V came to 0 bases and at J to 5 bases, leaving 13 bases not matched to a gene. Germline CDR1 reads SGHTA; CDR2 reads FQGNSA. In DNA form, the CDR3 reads TGTGCCAGCAGCTTAGCCGCTAGCGGGGGACCCTTCCCCCACGAGCAGTACTTC. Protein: CASSLAASGGPFPHEQYF.

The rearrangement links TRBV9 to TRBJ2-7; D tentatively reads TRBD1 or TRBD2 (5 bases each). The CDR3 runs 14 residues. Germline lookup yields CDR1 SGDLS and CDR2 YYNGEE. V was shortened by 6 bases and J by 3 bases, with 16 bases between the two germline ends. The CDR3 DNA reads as TGTGCCAGCAACCCCGGGACGGGCAACTACGAGCAGTACTTC. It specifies CASNPGTGNYEQYF.

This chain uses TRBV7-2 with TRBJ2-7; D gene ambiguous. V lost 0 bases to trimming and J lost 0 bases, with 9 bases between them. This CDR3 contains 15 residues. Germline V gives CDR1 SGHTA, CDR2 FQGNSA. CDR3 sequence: CASSLASRGSYEQYF. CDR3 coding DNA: TGTGCCAGCAGCTTAGCCTCTAGAGGCTCCTACGAGCAGTACTTC.

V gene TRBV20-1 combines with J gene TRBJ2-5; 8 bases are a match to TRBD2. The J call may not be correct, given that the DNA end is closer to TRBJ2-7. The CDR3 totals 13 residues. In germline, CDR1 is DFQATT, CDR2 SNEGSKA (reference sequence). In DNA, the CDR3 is TGCAGTGCTAGTCCAGCGGGAGTCTACGAGCAGTACTTC. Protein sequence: CSASPAGVYEQYF.

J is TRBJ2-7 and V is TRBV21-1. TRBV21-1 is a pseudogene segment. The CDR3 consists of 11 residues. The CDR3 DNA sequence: TGTGCCTGCCCGGGACTCCCCGAGCAGTACTTC. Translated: CACPGLPEQYF.

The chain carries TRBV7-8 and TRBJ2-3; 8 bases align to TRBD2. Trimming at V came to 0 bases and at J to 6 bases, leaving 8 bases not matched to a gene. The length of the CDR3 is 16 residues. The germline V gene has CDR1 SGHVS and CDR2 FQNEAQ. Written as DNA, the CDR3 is TGTGCCAGCAGCTTAGCCGCTAGCGGGCCCCGGGATACGCAGTATTTT. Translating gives CASSLAASGPRDTQYF.

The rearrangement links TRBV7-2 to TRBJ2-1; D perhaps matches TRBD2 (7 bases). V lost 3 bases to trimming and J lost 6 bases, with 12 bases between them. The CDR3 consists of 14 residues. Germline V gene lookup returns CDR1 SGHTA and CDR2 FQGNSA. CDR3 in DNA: TGTGCCAGCAGCTTCGGGGGGCCTAGCAATGAGCAGTTCTTC. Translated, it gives CASSFGGPSNEQFF.

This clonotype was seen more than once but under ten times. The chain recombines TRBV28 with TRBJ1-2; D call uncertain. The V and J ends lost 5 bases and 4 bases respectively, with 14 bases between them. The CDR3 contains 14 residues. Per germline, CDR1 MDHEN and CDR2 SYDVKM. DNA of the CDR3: TGTGCCAGCAGTCCCGCGGACGGACTCTATGGCTACACCTTC. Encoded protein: CASSPADGLYGYTF.

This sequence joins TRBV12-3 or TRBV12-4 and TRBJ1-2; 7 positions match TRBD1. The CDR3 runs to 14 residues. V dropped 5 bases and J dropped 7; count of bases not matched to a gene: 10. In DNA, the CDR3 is TGTGCCAGCAGTCCCGGGACAGAGTCTGGTGGCTACACCTTC. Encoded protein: CASSPGTESGGYTF.

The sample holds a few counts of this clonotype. The CDR3 DNA reads as TGTGCCAGCAGTGAATTGGGGGGACCCACAGATACGCAGTATTTT. This gives the protein CASSELGGPTDTQYF. The chain employs TRBV6-1 and TRBJ2-3, with D maybe TRBD2 (6 bases). Trimming removed 2 bases at V and 2 bases at J, with 11 bases between. Germline CDR1 MNHNS, CDR2 SASEGT. The CDR3 is made up of 15 amino acids.

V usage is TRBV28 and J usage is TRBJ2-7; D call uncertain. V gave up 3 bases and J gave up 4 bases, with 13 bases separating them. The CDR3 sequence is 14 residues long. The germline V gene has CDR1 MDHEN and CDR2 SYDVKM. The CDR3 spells CASSFVQAVYEQYF. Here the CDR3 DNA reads TGTGCCAGCAGTTTCGTCCAGGCGGTTTACGAGCAGTACTTC.

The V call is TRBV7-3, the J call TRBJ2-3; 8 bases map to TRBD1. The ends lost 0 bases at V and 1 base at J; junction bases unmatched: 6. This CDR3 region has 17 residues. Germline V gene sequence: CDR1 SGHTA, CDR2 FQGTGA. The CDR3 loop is CASSLTAQGACTDTQYF. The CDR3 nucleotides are TGTGCCAGCAGCTTAACGGCCCAGGGGGCGTGCACAGATACGCAGTATTTT.

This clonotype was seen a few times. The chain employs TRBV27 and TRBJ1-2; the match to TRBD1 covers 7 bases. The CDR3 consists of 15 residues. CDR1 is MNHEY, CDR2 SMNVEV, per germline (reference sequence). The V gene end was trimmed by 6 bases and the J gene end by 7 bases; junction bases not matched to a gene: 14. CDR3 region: CASRGMRQGVSGYTF. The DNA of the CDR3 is TGTGCCAGCAGAGGAATGCGACAGGGAGTCTCTGGCTACACCTTC.

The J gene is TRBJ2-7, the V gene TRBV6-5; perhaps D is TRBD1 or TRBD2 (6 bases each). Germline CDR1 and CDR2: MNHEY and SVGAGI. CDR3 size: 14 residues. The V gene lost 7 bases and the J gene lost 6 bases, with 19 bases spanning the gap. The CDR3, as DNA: TGTGCCAGCACCAAGGGGGGCGCCGGAGGCGAGCAGTACTTC. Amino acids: CASTKGGAGGEQYF.